The 21 T cell receptor beta chains given below trace back to one sample, sequenced in a study of OX40 agonist ivuxolimab in advanced cancers. Library preparation employed the immunoSEQ multiplex PCR assay. TCRdb carries this immuneACCESS record with in-frame sequences only. Its versions omit some clonotypes, under half of them owing to an unresolved V gene in the studies checked, with the rest unexplained. Across this sample there are tens of thousands of clones, with about 85% seen only once. The ten top clones hold roughly 1.1% of the sample. Sample: CD4+ or CD8+ T cells sorted from blood, taken in a trial of the OX40 agonist ivuxolimab. These receptors were obtained from an adult with an advanced solid tumor such as melanoma, head and neck, liver or kidney cancer.

The rearrangement links TRBV6-6 to TRBJ2-7; D remains ambiguous. Germline assignment: CDR1 MNHNY and CDR2 SVGAGI (reference sequence). Trimming took 4 bases from V and 4 from J, leaving 5 bases between them. This CDR3 contains 11 residues. The CDR3 DNA reads TGTGCCAGCAGTTCAGAATACGAGCAGTACTTC. Translated: CASSSEYEQYF.

The rearrangement joins TRBV10-3 to TRBJ2-4, with 7 bases that match TRBD2. Per germline, CDR1 ENHRY and CDR2 SYGVKD. Trimming removed 10 bases from V and 0 bases from J; junction bases left unmatched: 6. The CDR3 spans 14 residues. Here the CDR3 DNA reads TGTGCCACCTGGGAGGGACTAGCCAAAAACATTCAGTACTTC. Amino acids: CATWEGLAKNIQYF.

The chain couples TRBV4-3 to TRBJ2-2; D gene ambiguous. Germline V gives CDR1 LGHNA, CDR2 YSLEER. V was shortened by 4 bases and J by 4 bases, with 7 bases between the two germline ends. The CDR3 consists of 13 residues. Here the CDR3 DNA reads TGCGCCAGCAGCCCTGACATCACCGGGGAGCTGTTTTTT. It specifies CASSPDITGELFF.

This clone was recorded once. The genes are TRBV19 and TRBJ2-4, with 10 positions matching TRBD1. Trimming at V came to 5 bases and at J to 2 bases, leaving 3 bases not matched to a gene. The CDR3 totals 15 residues. CDR1 is LNHDA, CDR2 SQIVND, per germline (reference sequence). The CDR3 DNA reads as TGTGCCAGTAGTGTCGACAGGGGGCCCAAAAACATTCAGTACTTC. Translating gives CASSVDRGPKNIQYF.

The chain carries TRBV18 and TRBJ1-5; no clear D. Germline V gene data show CDR1 as KGHSH and CDR2 as LQKENI. V dropped 0 bases and J dropped 9 bases, with 6 bases sitting between them. The CDR3 sequence is 12 residues long. The CDR3 region is CASSPPSGPQHF. The CDR3 DNA reads as TGTGCCAGCTCACCACCCAGTGGGCCCCAGCATTTT.

On this clone itself: One junction end disagrees with the germline gene, perhaps due to a read error. This rearrangement joins TRBV10-1 to TRBJ2-7; D is uncertain. This CDR3 has 8 residues. Germline loops: CDR1 WNHNN, CDR2 SYGVQD (reference sequence). Here the CDR3 DNA reads TGCGCCAGCATTACGGAGAAGTTC. Amino acid sequence: CASITEKF.

The chain has TRBV11-2 and TRBJ2-7; the D gene could be TRBD1 or TRBD2 (5 bases each). CDR1 is SGHAT and CDR2 is FQNNGV in the germline V gene. The CDR3 runs to 15 residues. V was cut by 5 bases and J by 3 bases, with 17 bases left in between. CDR3: CASSPGARGLYEQYF. In DNA form, the CDR3 reads TGTGCCAGCAGCCCCGGAGCGAGGGGCCTCTACGAGCAGTACTTC.

V and J are TRBV7-2 and TRBJ2-3; 7 bases fit TRBD2. Losses at the gene ends were 2 bases for V and 3 bases for J; bases not matched to a gene: 8. The CDR3 has 16 amino acids. Germline values: CDR1 SGHTA, CDR2 FQGNSA. The CDR3 protein is CASSLWGRGMTDTQYF. The CDR3 DNA reads as TGTGCCAGCAGCTTATGGGGGAGGGGAATGACAGATACGCAGTATTTT. Full variable domain (outside the CDR3, taken from reference TRBV7-2 and TRBJ2-3): GAGVSQSPSNKVTEKGKDVELRCDPISGHTALYWYRQSLGQGLEFLIYFQGNSAPDKSGLPSDRFSAERTGGSVSTLTIQRTQQEDSAVYLCASSLWGRGMTDTQYFGPGTRLTVL.

This chain joins TRBV7-8 and TRBJ2-7, with D possibly being TRBD1 or TRBD2 (5 bases each). This CDR3 has 14 amino acids. Trimming removed 7 bases at V and 4 bases at J, with 17 bases between. Germline V gives CDR1 SGHVS, CDR2 FQNEAQ. CDR3 in amino acids: CASTPGTRAYEQYF. DNA of the CDR3: TGTGCCAGCACCCCCGGGACGAGAGCTTACGAGCAGTACTTC.

The CDR3 DNA reads as TGCGCCAGCAGCCGGGGACTGGCCTACGAGCAGTACTTC. It yields the protein CASSRGLAYEQYF. The rearrangement links TRBV4-1 to TRBJ2-7, with D possibly being TRBD2 (6 bases). Germline CDR1 and CDR2: MGHRA and YSYEKL. CDR3 size: 13 residues. The V end lost 4 bases, the J end lost 2 bases, and 9 bases lay between the germline ends.

This rearrangement joins TRBV18 to TRBJ1-2, with 8 bases matching TRBD1. CDR3 length equals 11 residues. The germline V gene encodes CDR1 KGHSH and CDR2 LQKENI. V gave up 9 bases and J gave up 4 bases; unmatched junction bases: 1. CDR3 residues: CASTGGYGYTF. CDR3 sequence (DNA): TGTGCCAGTACAGGGGGCTATGGCTACACCTTC.

The chain couples TRBV20-1 to TRBJ2-5; D may be TRBD2 (6 bases). V was clipped by 5 bases and J by 5 bases, with 9 bases between them. CDR1 is DFQATT, CDR2 SNEGSKA, per germline (reference sequence). The CDR3 consists of 11 residues. The CDR3 loop reads CSAPGVETQYF. In DNA form, the CDR3 reads TGCAGTGCTCCGGGGGTTGAGACCCAGTACTTC.

V is TRBV7-9 and J is TRBJ2-2; D is possibly TRBD1 (6 bases). This CDR3 comprises 16 residues. The V gene's germline CDR1 is SEHNR and CDR2 FQNEAQ (reference sequence). V dropped 2 bases and J dropped 4 bases, with 14 bases sitting between them. CDR3 region: CASSLLAGASTGELFF. The CDR3 DNA follows: TGTGCCAGCAGCTTACTGGCAGGGGCGAGCACCGGGGAGCTGTTTTTT.

The chain has TRBV19 and TRBJ2-7, with D maybe TRBD1 (5 bases). The V and J ends lost 7 bases and 2 bases respectively, with 15 bases between them. The CDR3 extends over 14 amino acids. Per the germline V gene, CDR1 is LNHDA and CDR2 is SQIVND (reference sequence). CDR3: CASTQGPGTYEQYF. The CDR3 DNA reads TGTGCCAGTACCCAGGGCCCCGGAACCTACGAGCAGTACTTC. Complete variable domain (other parts from reference TRBV19 and TRBJ2-7): DGGITQSPKYLFRKEGQNVTLSCEQNLNHDAMYWYRQDPGQGLRLIYYSQIVNDFQKGDIAEGYSVSREKKESFPLTVTSAQKNPTAFYLCASTQGPGTYEQYFGPGTRLTVT.

This clone was found a few times. V gene TRBV14 combines with J gene TRBJ1-2; no clear D. Germline CDR1 is SGHDN and CDR2 is FVKESK. Trimming stripped 5 bases from V and 4 bases from J, with 11 bases between. The CDR3 is 13 amino acids. The CDR3 nucleotides read TGTGCCAGCAGCAGTGACGCCATCTATGGCTACACCTTC. Translated, it gives CASSSDAIYGYTF.

V and J are TRBV7-2 and TRBJ2-6; unclear D gene. Trimming cost V 5 bases and J 0 bases, with 8 bases left between them. CDR3 length: 15 residues. Germline-derived CDR1 and CDR2 are SGHTA and FQGNSA. The CDR3 loop reads CASSLWFSGANVLTF. For the CDR3, the DNA is TGTGCCAGCAGCCTTTGGTTCTCTGGGGCCAACGTCCTGACTTTC.

V and J are TRBV19 and TRBJ2-3; D remains ambiguous. The CDR3 runs to 14 residues. Germline CDR1 reads LNHDA; CDR2 reads SQIVND (reference sequence). Trimming left V 0 bases short and J 3 bases short, with 7 bases between. CDR3: CASSIDGPTDTQYF. The CDR3 DNA reads TGTGCCAGTAGTATAGATGGGCCGACAGATACGCAGTATTTT.

The CDR3 sequence: CASSIGQGSYEQYF. The CDR3 coding sequence is TGTGCCAGTAGTATTGGCCAGGGTTCCTACGAGCAGTACTTC. The rearrangement uses TRBV19 and TRBJ2-7; a possible D gene is TRBD1 (5 bases). Trimming took 3 bases from V and 1 from J, leaving 10 bases between them. Per germline, CDR1 LNHDA and CDR2 SQIVND (reference sequence). The CDR3 covers 14 residues.

The V gene is TRBV4-3, the J gene TRBJ2-1; 11 nucleotides agree with TRBD2. This CDR3 has 16 residues. Germline V gives CDR1 LGHNA, CDR2 YSLEER. With V trimmed by 4 bases and J by 4 bases, 6 bases remained unmatched. The CDR3, as DNA: TGCGCCAGCAGCCGAGGCGGGACTAGCGGTTACAATGAGCAGTTCTTC. Protein product: CASSRGGTSGYNEQFF.

The chain is built from TRBV18 and TRBJ1-2; no reliable D call. Trimming left V 0 bases short and J 5 bases short, with 7 bases between. This CDR3 is 13 amino acids long. Germline V gene data show CDR1 as KGHSH and CDR2 as LQKENI. CDR3 protein: CASSPPSYYGYTF. CDR3 sequence (DNA): TGTGCCAGCTCACCACCGAGTTATTATGGCTACACCTTC.

The chain carries TRBV7-8 and TRBJ2-2; D unclear. Germline V gene data show CDR1 as SGHVS and CDR2 as FQNEAQ. The CDR3 runs to 12 residues. V lost 5 bases and J 7 bases, leaving 8 bases between the germline ends. The CDR3 DNA reads as TGTGCCAGCAGCCGATACGGCGGGGAGCTGTTTTTT. It encodes CASSRYGGELFF. Filled out from reference TRBV7-8 and TRBJ2-2, the complete variable domain reads GAGVSQSPRYKVAKRGQDVALRCDPISGHVSLFWYQQALGQGPEFLTYFQNEAQLDKSGLPSDRFFAERPEGSVSTLKIQRTQQEDSAVYLCASSRYGGELFFGEGSRLTVL.